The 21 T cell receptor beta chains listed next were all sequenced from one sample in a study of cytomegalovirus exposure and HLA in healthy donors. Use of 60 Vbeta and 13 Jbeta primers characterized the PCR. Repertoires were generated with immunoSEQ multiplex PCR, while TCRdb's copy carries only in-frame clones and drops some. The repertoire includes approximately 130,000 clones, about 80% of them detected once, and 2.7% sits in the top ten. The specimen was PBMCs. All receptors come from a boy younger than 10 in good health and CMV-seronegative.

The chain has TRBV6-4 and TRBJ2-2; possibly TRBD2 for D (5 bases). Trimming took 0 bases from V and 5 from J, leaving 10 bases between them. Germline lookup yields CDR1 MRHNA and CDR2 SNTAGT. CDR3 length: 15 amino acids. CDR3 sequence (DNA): TGTGCCAGCAGTGACTCGACCGGGGTTACCGGGGAGCTGTTTTTT. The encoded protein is CASSDSTGVTGELFF.

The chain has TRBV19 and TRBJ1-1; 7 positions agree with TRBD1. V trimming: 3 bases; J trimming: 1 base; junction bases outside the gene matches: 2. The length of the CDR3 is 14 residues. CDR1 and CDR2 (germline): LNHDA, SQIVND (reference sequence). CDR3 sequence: CASSMGTENTEAFF. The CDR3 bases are TGTGCCAGTAGTATGGGGACAGAGAACACTGAAGCTTTCTTT.

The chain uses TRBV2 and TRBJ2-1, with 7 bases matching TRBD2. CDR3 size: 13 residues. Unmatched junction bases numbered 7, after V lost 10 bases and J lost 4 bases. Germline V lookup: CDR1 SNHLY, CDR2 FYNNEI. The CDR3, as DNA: TGTGCCACCCGCGGGAGAGGGTACAATGAGCAGTTCTTC. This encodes CATRGRGYNEQFF.

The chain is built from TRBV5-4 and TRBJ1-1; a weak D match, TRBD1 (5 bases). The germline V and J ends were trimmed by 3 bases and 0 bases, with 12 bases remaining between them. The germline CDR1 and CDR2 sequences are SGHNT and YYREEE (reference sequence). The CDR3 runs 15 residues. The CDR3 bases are TGTGCCAGCAGCTCCCCGACAGCCATGAACACTGAAGCTTTCTTT. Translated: CASSSPTAMNTEAFF.

The CDR3 nucleotides are TGTGCCAGCAGCGGATCTAGCGGACCCAGAGAGACCCAGTACTTC. Its protein product is CASSGSSGPRETQYF. The chain has TRBV9 and TRBJ2-5, with TRBD2 matching over 7 bases. Trimming removed 3 bases from V and 4 bases from J; junction bases left unmatched: 9. The germline V gene has CDR1 SGDLS and CDR2 YYNGEE. This CDR3 contains 15 residues.

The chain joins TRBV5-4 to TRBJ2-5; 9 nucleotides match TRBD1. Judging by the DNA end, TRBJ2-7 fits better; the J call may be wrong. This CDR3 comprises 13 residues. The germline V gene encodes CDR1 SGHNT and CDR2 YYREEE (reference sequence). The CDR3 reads CASSTGQGFEQYF. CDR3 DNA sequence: TGTGCCAGCAGCACCGGACAGGGGTTCGAGCAGTACTTC.

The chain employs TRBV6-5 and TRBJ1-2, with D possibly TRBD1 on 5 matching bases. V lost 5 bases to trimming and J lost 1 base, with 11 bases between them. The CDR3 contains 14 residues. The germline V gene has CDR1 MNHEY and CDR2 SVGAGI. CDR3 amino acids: CASSPRELNYGYTF. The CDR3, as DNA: TGTGCCAGCAGTCCCAGGGAACTTAACTATGGCTACACCTTC.

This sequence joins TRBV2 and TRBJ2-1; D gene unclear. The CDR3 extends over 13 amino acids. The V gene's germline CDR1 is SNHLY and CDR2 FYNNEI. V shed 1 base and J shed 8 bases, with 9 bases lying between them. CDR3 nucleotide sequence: TGTGCCAGCAGTGAAGGACTCAACTATGAGCAGTTCTTC. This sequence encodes CASSEGLNYEQFF.

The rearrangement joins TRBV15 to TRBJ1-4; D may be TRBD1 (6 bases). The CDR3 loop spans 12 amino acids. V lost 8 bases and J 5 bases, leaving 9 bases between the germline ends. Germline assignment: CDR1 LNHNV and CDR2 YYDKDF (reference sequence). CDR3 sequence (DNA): TGTGCCACCCGACAGGACAATGAAAAACTGTTTTTT. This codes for CATRQDNEKLFF.

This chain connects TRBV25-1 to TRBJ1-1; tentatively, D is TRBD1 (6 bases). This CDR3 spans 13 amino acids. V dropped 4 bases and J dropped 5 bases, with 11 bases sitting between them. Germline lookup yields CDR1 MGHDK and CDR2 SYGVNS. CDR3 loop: CASSGGRGTEAFF. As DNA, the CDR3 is TGTGCCAGCAGTGGAGGCAGGGGTACTGAAGCTTTCTTT.

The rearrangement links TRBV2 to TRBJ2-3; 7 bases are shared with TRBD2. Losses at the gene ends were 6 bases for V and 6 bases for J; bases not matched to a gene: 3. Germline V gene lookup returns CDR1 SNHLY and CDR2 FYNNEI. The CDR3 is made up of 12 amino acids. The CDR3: CASRGGRDTQYF. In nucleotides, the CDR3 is TGTGCCAGCAGGGGGGGGAGGGATACGCAGTATTTT.

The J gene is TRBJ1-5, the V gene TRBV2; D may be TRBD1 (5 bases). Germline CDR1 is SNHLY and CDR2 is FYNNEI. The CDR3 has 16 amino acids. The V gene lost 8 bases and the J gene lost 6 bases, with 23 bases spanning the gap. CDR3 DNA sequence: TGTGCCAGCGCAGCGGGGCCCGGGATGACTGGTCAGCCCCAGCATTTT. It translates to CASAAGPGMTGQPQHF.

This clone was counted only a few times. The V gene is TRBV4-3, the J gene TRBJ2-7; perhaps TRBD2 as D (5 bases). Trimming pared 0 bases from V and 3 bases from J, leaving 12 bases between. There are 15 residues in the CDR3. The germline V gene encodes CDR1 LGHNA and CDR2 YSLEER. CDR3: CASSQDRHGGYEQYF. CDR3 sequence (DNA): TGCGCCAGCAGCCAAGATCGGCACGGAGGCTACGAGCAGTACTTC.

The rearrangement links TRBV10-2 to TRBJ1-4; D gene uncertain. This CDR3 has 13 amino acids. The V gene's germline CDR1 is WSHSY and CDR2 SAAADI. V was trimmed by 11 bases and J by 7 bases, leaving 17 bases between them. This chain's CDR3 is CAGSDGSSEKLFF. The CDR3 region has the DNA TGCGCCGGTTCGGATGGGAGCAGTGAAAAACTGTTTTTT.

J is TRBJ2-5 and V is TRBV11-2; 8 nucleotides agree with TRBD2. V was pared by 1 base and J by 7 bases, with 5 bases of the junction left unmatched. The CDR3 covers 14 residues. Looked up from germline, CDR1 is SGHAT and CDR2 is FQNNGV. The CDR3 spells CASSLGAGVGTQYF. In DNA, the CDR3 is TGTGCCAGCAGCTTAGGAGCGGGGGTCGGGACCCAGTACTTC.

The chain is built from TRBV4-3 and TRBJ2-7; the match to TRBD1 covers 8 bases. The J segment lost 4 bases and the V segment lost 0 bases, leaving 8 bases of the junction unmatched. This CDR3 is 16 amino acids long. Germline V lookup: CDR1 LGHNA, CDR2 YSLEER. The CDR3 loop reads CASSQDVQGAQYEQYF. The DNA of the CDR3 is TGCGCCAGCAGCCAAGATGTCCAGGGGGCGCAATACGAGCAGTACTTC.

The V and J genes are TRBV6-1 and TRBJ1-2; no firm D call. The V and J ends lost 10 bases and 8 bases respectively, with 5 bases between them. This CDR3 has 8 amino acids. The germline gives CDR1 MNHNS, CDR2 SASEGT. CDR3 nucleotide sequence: TGTGCCACCGGGGGCTACACCTTC. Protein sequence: CATGGYTF.

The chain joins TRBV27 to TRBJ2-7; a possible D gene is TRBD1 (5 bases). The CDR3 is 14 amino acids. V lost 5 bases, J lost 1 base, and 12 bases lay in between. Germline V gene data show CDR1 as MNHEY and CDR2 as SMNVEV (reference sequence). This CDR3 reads CASSERTQSYEQYF. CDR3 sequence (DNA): TGTGCCAGCAGTGAGAGGACACAGTCCTACGAGCAGTACTTC.

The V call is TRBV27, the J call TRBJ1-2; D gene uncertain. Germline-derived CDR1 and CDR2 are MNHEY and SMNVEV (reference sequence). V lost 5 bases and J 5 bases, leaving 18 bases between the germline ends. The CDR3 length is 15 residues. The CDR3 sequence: CASSGRGSERYGYTF. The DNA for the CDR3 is TGTGCCAGCAGTGGACGAGGGTCGGAGAGATATGGCTACACCTTC.

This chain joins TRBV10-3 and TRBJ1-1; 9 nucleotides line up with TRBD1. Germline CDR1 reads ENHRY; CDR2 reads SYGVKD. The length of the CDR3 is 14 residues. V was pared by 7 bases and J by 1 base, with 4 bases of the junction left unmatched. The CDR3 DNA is TGTGCCATCACCCTGGACAGGGGGAACACTGAAGCTTTCTTT. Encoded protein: CAITLDRGNTEAFF.

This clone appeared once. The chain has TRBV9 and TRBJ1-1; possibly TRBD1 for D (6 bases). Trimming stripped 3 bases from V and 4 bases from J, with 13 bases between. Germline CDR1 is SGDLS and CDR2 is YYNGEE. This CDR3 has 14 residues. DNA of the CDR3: TGTGCCAGCAGCGCAATCACAGGGAGCACTGAAGCTTTCTTT. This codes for CASSAITGSTEAFF.